The clone carrying this T cell receptor (beta chain) has more than one count but fewer than ten. Its target is unknown. This record comes from a study of T cells after yellow fever vaccination. The CDR3 has 15 amino acids. Germline V gene lookup returns CDR1 SGHRS and CDR2 YFSETQ. V shed 2 bases and J 7 bases; nucleotides not matched to a gene: 3. A universal primer site and UMIs were added as TCR cDNA was made by 5'RACE template switching. TCRdb passed the 5' RACE reads through MiXCR, listing each CDR3 protein once. The repertoire includes approximately 250,000 distinct CDR3 sequences, approximately 6.3% of them detected once, and roughly 1% sits in the top ten. Broader study findings: A small share of clonotypes appeared in both CD4 and CD8 compartments.

Source: CD4+ T cells sorted from PBMCs, taken on the day of the yellow fever booster vaccination. This clonotype originated in a man younger than 45 who received the YFV17D yellow fever vaccine. V and J are TRBV5-1 and TRBJ2-1, with 13 bases lining up with TRBD2. The CDR3 DNA sequence: TGCGCCAGCAGCTTCGGACTAGCGGGAGAGAATGAGCAGTTCTTC. It specifies CASSFGLAGENEQFF. The whole variable domain, filled in from reference TRBV5-1 and TRBJ2-1, reads KAGVTQTPRYLIKTRGQQVTLSCSPISGHRSVSWYQQTPGQGLQFLFEYFSETQRNKGNFPGRFSGRQFSNSRSEMNVSTLELGDSALYLCASSFGLAGENEQFFGPGTRLTVL.